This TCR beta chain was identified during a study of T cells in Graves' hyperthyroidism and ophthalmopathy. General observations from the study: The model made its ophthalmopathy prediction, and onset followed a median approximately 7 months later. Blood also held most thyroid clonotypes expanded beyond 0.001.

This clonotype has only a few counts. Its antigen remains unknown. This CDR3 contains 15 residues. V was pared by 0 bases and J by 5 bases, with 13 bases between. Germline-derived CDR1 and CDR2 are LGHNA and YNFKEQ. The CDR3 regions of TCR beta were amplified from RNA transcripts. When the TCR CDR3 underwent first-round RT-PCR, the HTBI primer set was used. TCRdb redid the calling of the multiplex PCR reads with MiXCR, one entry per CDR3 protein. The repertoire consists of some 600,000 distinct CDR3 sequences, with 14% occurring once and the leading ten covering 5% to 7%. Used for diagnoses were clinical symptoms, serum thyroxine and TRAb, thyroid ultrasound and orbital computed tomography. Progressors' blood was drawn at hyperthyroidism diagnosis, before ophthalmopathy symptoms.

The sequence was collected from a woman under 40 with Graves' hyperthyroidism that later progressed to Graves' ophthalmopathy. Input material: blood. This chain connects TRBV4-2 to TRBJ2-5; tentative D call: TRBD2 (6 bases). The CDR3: CASSQEGGRLETQYF. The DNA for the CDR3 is TGTGCCAGCAGCCAAGAGGGGGGTAGACTGGAGACCCAGTACTTC.